The 32 T cell receptor beta chains reported below all come from one sample, sequenced in a study of blood T cell repertoires in COVID-19. Method: immunoSEQ multiplex PCR; TCRdb's copy keeps in-frame clones and lacks some. The sample includes 200,000 to 250,000 clones, 70% to 90% of them seen just once. Sequences were obtained from peripheral blood. All receptors come from a human donor in a cohort sampled during active COVID-19.

J is TRBJ1-1 and V is TRBV5-6; TRBD1 might be the D (6 bases). Germline V gives CDR1 SGHDT, CDR2 YYEEEE. Deletions cut 3 bases from V and 0 bases from J, with 12 bases between. The CDR3 is made up of 15 amino acids. CDR3 in amino acids: CASSSRQDMNTEAFF. CDR3 coding DNA: TGTGCCAGCAGCTCACGACAGGACATGAACACTGAAGCTTTCTTT. The complete variable domain, with remaining parts taken from reference TRBV5-6 and TRBJ1-1, reads DAGVTQSPTHLIKTRGQQVTLRCSPKSGHDTVSWYQQALGQGPQFIFQYYEEEERQRGNFPDRFSGHQFPNYSSELNVNALLLGDSALYLCASSSRQDMNTEAFFGQGTRLTVV.

This clone was seen once. The chain has TRBV27 and TRBJ2-7; 9 bases are a match to TRBD2. V gave up 5 bases and J gave up 5 bases; unmatched junction bases: 7. In germline, CDR1 is MNHEY, CDR2 SMNVEV (reference sequence). This CDR3 is 14 amino acids long. CDR3: CASSPIAGVDEQYF. The CDR3 DNA sequence: TGTGCCAGCAGTCCTATAGCGGGAGTCGACGAGCAGTACTTC.

This clone was seen just once. J is TRBJ1-5 and V is TRBV30; 7 bases agree with TRBD1. CDR1 and CDR2 from the germline V gene are GTSNPN and SVGIG (reference sequence). Trimming at V came to 4 bases and at J to 5 bases, leaving 5 bases not matched to a gene. The CDR3 contains 13 residues. The CDR3 DNA follows: TGTGCCTGGACCGACAGGGTCGATCAGCCCCAGCATTTT. Protein product: CAWTDRVDQPQHF.

The rearrangement links TRBV5-5 to TRBJ2-2; TRBD1 matches at 8 bases. CDR1 SGHKS and CDR2 YYEKEE come from the germline V gene (reference sequence). J gave up 9 bases and V 0 bases, and 4 bases lay outside the gene matches. CDR3 size: 14 residues. The CDR3 is CASSLGGQGRELFF. CDR3 DNA: TGTGCCAGCAGCTTGGGTGGACAGGGTCGGGAGCTGTTTTTT.

This clone turned up a few times. The J gene is TRBJ2-1, the V gene TRBV7-3; 11 nucleotides align to TRBD2. Germline CDR1 SGHTA, CDR2 FQGTGA. The CDR3 runs 14 residues. V lost 6 bases and J lost 5; bases outside the gene matches: 3. CDR3 protein: CASRPGLADNEQFF. In DNA, the CDR3 is TGTGCCAGCAGACCGGGACTAGCGGACAATGAGCAGTTCTTC.

The chain joins TRBV20-1 to TRBJ1-1; D is unclear. Germline CDR1 and CDR2: DFQATT and SNEGSKA (reference sequence). V lost 3 bases and J 3 bases, leaving 5 bases between the germline ends. The CDR3 consists of 11 residues. CDR3 in amino acids: CSASGDTEAFF. DNA for the CDR3: TGCAGTGCTAGCGGGGACACTGAAGCTTTCTTT.

This clone was detected a few times. The V call is TRBV18, the J call TRBJ1-5; the D is unclear. CDR1 and CDR2 (germline): KGHSH, LQKENI. V lost 3 bases to trimming and J lost 3 bases, with 15 bases between them. The CDR3 is 16 residues long. CDR3 loop: CASSPIPMESNQPQHF. CDR3 nucleotide sequence: TGTGCCAGCTCACCTATCCCAATGGAGTCCAATCAGCCCCAGCATTTT.

This chain links TRBV28 with TRBJ1-2, with no clear D. Between the trimmed V and J ends, which lost 1 base and 5 bases, there was a span of 11 bases. CDR1 and CDR2 from the germline V gene are MDHEN and SYDVKM. This CDR3 is 14 amino acids long. The CDR3 region has the DNA TGTGCCAGCAGTTTATATGACGGAGGATATGGCTACACCTTC. Residues: CASSLYDGGYGYTF.

This chain links TRBV7-2 with TRBJ1-1; tentatively, D is TRBD1 (5 bases). The CDR3 totals 15 residues. Germline V gene data show CDR1 as SGHTA and CDR2 as FQGNSA. V gave up 4 bases and J gave up 5 bases, with 17 bases separating them. The CDR3 sequence is CASSYSRGAGTEAFF. CDR3 in DNA: TGTGCCAGCAGCTATTCTAGAGGGGCGGGAACTGAAGCTTTCTTT.

This clone has only a few counts. This chain uses TRBV4-2 with TRBJ1-1; TRBD1 matches 10 bases. The V and J ends lost 1 base and 6 bases, in that order; junction bases with no gene match: 5. Germline assignment: CDR1 LGHNA and CDR2 YNFKEQ. The CDR3 contains 15 residues. DNA for the CDR3: TGTGCCAGCAGCCAAGGGGGACAGGGGTCCCCTGAAGCTTTCTTT. It yields the protein CASSQGGQGSPEAFF.

The chain is built from TRBV7-8 and TRBJ1-2; tentatively, D is TRBD1 (5 bases). Germline CDR1 SGHVS, CDR2 FQNEAQ. The germline V and J ends were trimmed by 1 base and 5 bases, with 14 bases remaining between them. The CDR3 sequence is 15 residues long. The DNA for the CDR3 is TGTGCCAGCAGCTTAGATGCGGGGCGTGAATATGGCTACACCTTC. This codes for CASSLDAGREYGYTF.

The chain links TRBV27 to TRBJ2-7; possibly TRBD1 for D (6 bases). V lost 0 bases and J lost 3, with 15 bases in between. CDR3 length: 16 residues. The germline V gene has CDR1 MNHEY and CDR2 SMNVEV (reference sequence). The CDR3 sequence: CASSLSESTGIYEQYF. The CDR3 nucleotides are TGTGCCAGCAGTTTATCCGAAAGCACAGGGATCTACGAGCAGTACTTC.

V gene TRBV19 combines with J gene TRBJ1-3; D remains unclear. The CDR3 loop spans 14 amino acids. Germline CDR1 is LNHDA and CDR2 is SQIVND (reference sequence). The V gene lost 4 bases and the J gene lost 1 base, with 8 bases spanning the gap. The CDR3 here is CASSSRGSGNTIYF. The DNA of the CDR3 is TGTGCCAGTAGTAGCAGAGGATCTGGAAACACCATATATTTT. Complete variable domain (other parts from reference TRBV19 and TRBJ1-3): DGGITQSPKYLFRKEGQNVTLSCEQNLNHDAMYWYRQDPGQGLRLIYYSQIVNDFQKGDIAEGYSVSREKKESFPLTVTSAQKNPTAFYLCASSSRGSGNTIYFGEGSWLTVV.

The chain links TRBV4-1 to TRBJ1-2; D may be TRBD1 (5 bases). This CDR3 comprises 15 residues. V lost 1 base and J lost 5, with 14 bases in between. Germline values: CDR1 MGHRA, CDR2 YSYEKL. The CDR3 DNA reads TGCGCCAGCAGCCAAGTCACGCAGGGAGGATATGGCTACACCTTC. As protein: CASSQVTQGGYGYTF.

In its sample, this clone was seen once. The chain couples TRBV10-3 to TRBJ1-1; D is unclear. The V gene's germline CDR1 is ENHRY and CDR2 SYGVKD. This CDR3 region has 16 residues. V shed 3 bases and J shed 3 bases, with 17 bases lying between them. The chain's CDR3 is CAISDPGGVGDTEAFF. DNA for the CDR3: TGTGCCATCAGTGACCCAGGAGGTGTTGGAGACACTGAAGCTTTCTTT.

The rearrangement links TRBV4-3 to TRBJ2-3; 9 bases fit TRBD2. V lost 0 bases to trimming and J lost 8 bases; unmatched junction nucleotides: 3. From germline, CDR1 is LGHNA and CDR2 YSLEER. CDR3 size: 14 residues. CDR3: CASSQELAGATQYF. The CDR3 region has the DNA TGCGCCAGCAGCCAAGAACTAGCGGGTGCTACGCAGTATTTT.

This chain links TRBV27 with TRBJ2-3, with a possible D match to TRBD2 (6 bases). Trimming removed 6 bases at V and 2 bases at J, with 12 bases between. From germline, CDR1 is MNHEY and CDR2 SMNVEV (reference sequence). This CDR3 contains 14 residues. The CDR3 sequence is CASSAGTYTDTQYF. In DNA form, the CDR3 reads TGTGCCAGCAGCGCGGGGACCTACACAGATACGCAGTATTTT.

The chain joins TRBV7-9 to TRBJ2-3; TRBD1 is a possible D gene (6 bases). Germline V CDR1 and CDR2: SEHNR, FQNEAQ (reference sequence). CDR3 length: 16 amino acids. V was pared by 2 bases and J by 0 bases, with 12 bases between. CDR3: CASSLYTGSSTDTQYF. CDR3 sequence (DNA): TGTGCCAGCAGCTTATATACAGGGTCTAGCACAGATACGCAGTATTTT.

This rearrangement joins TRBV5-5 to TRBJ1-2, with 8 bases aligning to TRBD1. Germline loops: CDR1 SGHKS, CDR2 YYEKEE (reference sequence). V lost 4 bases and J lost 7; bases outside the gene matches: 15. The CDR3 sequence is 16 residues long. The CDR3 protein is CASSPGQGLDSFGYTF. The DNA for the CDR3 is TGTGCCAGCAGCCCCGGACAGGGCCTTGATAGTTTTGGCTACACCTTC.

CDR3 nucleotide sequence: TGCAGCGTTGTTTGGCTAGCGGGTTACAATGAGCAGTTCTTC. It yields the protein CSVVWLAGYNEQFF. This chain uses TRBV29-1 with TRBJ2-1, with TRBD2 identical over 8 bases. This CDR3 comprises 14 residues. Looked up from germline, CDR1 is SQVTM and CDR2 is ANQGSEA. J gave up 4 bases and V 4 bases, and 6 bases lay outside the gene matches.

The chain uses TRBV7-8 and TRBJ2-5; TRBD2 aligns across 7 bases. The CDR3 consists of 14 residues. V lost 3 bases and J lost 5; bases outside the gene matches: 6. CDR1 and CDR2 from the germline V gene are SGHVS and FQNEAQ. The CDR3 spells CASSLGLNLETQYF. CDR3 nucleotide sequence: TGTGCCAGCAGCTTGGGACTAAACCTGGAGACCCAGTACTTC.

This chain connects TRBV28 to TRBJ2-3; possibly TRBD2 for D (6 bases). V dropped 7 bases and J dropped 1 base, with 15 bases sitting between them. CDR3 size: 15 residues. CDR1 is MDHEN and CDR2 is SYDVKM in the germline V gene. The CDR3 loop is CASNTPGLRTDTQYF. The DNA of the CDR3 is TGTGCCAGCAATACACCGGGACTTCGCACAGATACGCAGTATTTT.

This chain connects TRBV7-9 to TRBJ2-7, with 7 bases aligning to TRBD1. Germline assignment: CDR1 SEHNR and CDR2 FQNEAQ (reference sequence). Trimming cost V 4 bases and J 7 bases; bases outside gene matches: 10. The CDR3 loop spans 14 amino acids. In DNA form, the CDR3 reads TGTGCCAGCAGCTCAAGGACAGGTTTAAGGGAGCAGTACTTC. Translated: CASSSRTGLREQYF. Variable domain in full (rest from reference TRBV7-9 and TRBJ2-7): DTGVSQNPRHKITKRGQNVTFRCDPISEHNRLYWYRQTLGQGPEFLTYFQNEAQLEKSRLLSDRFSAERPKGSFSTLEIQRTEQGDSAMYLCASSSRTGLREQYFGPGTRLTVT.

This clone was seen a handful of times. The chain uses TRBV24-1 and TRBJ1-1, with a possible D match to TRBD1 (5 bases). V lost 4 bases, J lost 5 bases, and 10 bases lay in between. CDR1 and CDR2 (germline): KGHDR, SFDVKD. CDR3 length equals 13 residues. The chain's CDR3 is CATSEPGRTEAFF. DNA for the CDR3: TGTGCCACCAGTGAGCCAGGGCGGACTGAAGCTTTCTTT.

This chain uses TRBV28 with TRBJ2-1; 14 positions match TRBD2. Germline V gene sequence: CDR1 MDHEN, CDR2 SYDVKM. The V gene end was trimmed by 7 bases and the J gene end by 9 bases; junction bases not matched to a gene: 5. This CDR3 has 14 amino acids. Here the CDR3 reads CASTEGLAGAEQFF. The CDR3 DNA follows: TGTGCCAGCACGGAGGGACTAGCGGGAGCTGAGCAGTTCTTC.

The rearrangement joins TRBV6-5 to TRBJ2-5; D is unresolved. This CDR3 is built from 14 residues. The germline CDR1 and CDR2 sequences are MNHEY and SVGAGI. V lost 2 bases and J lost 3, with 10 bases in between. CDR3 amino acids: CASSYVGGKETQYF. DNA of the CDR3: TGTGCCAGCAGTTACGTCGGCGGCAAAGAGACCCAGTACTTC.

The rearrangement links TRBV25-1 to TRBJ2-7; possible D gene TRBD1, 5 bases. This CDR3 has 14 residues. V lost 9 bases to trimming and J lost 4 bases, with 19 bases between them. CDR1 is MGHDK and CDR2 is SYGVNS in the germline V gene. The CDR3 DNA reads TGTGCCAGTATCAGGGCCCCATTCATATACGAGCAGTACTTC. Translation: CASIRAPFIYEQYF.

This chain uses TRBV28 with TRBJ2-7; weak D call: TRBD1 (6 bases). Germline CDR1 MDHEN, CDR2 SYDVKM. V was cut by 3 bases and J by 7 bases, with 19 bases left in between. The CDR3 is made up of 15 amino acids. CDR3 amino acids: CASSFRSGVNREQYF. In DNA form, the CDR3 reads TGTGCCAGCAGTTTTCGGTCAGGGGTGAATCGGGAGCAGTACTTC.

The chain links TRBV5-1 to TRBJ1-1; a possible D gene is TRBD1 (5 bases). With 4 bases removed from V and 0 bases from J, the gap between germline ends came to 10 bases. The CDR3 is 14 amino acids. Per the germline V gene, CDR1 is SGHRS and CDR2 is YFSETQ. The CDR3 bases are TGCGCCAGCAGCCTACAGGACATGAACACTGAAGCTTTCTTT. Translation: CASSLQDMNTEAFF. Based on the CDR3 plus reference TRBV5-1 and TRBJ1-1, the full variable domain is KAGVTQTPRYLIKTRGQQVTLSCSPISGHRSVSWYQQTPGQGLQFLFEYFSETQRNKGNFPGRFSGRQFSNSRSEMNVSTLELGDSALYLCASSLQDMNTEAFFGQGTRLTVV.

The genes are TRBV6-5 and TRBJ2-2; D is possibly TRBD1 (6 bases). Germline values: CDR1 MNHEY, CDR2 SVGAGI. Deletions cut 7 bases from V and 4 bases from J, with 13 bases between. The CDR3 loop spans 14 amino acids. The chain's CDR3 is CASNPQGATGELFF. The CDR3 DNA reads as TGTGCCAGCAATCCACAGGGTGCCACCGGGGAGCTGTTTTTT.

The genes are TRBV15 and TRBJ2-5; 11 bases are shared with TRBD2. Germline V gives CDR1 LNHNV, CDR2 YYDKDF (reference sequence). V was clipped by 1 base and J by 4 bases; unmatched bases: 5. CDR3 length: 16 amino acids. The DNA for the CDR3 is TGTGCCACCAGCAGAGGGGCTAGCGGGAGGTCAGAGACCCAGTACTTC. Translated: CATSRGASGRSETQYF.

V usage is TRBV5-5 and J usage is TRBJ2-3, with 7 nucleotides matching TRBD2. The germline CDR1 and CDR2 sequences are SGHKS and YYEKEE (reference sequence). CDR3 length equals 16 residues. The junction had 13 bases not matched to a gene; V was cut back by 4 bases and J by 5 bases. The CDR3 sequence is CASSRRGGDEGDTQYF. The CDR3 DNA reads TGTGCCAGCAGCCGTCGTGGGGGGGACGAAGGAGATACGCAGTATTTT.